The present entry profiles one T cell receptor (beta chain) with its context. The sort gate was single viable CD3+CD4+CD8-CD45RO+ cells for memory CD4+ T cells. The sample belongs to a study of memory CD4+ T cells and cytomegalovirus serostatus. Measured with immunoSEQ multiplex PCR; TCRdb has only the in-frame clones, and not every one. The sample holds over 60,000 clones, approximately 78% seen once. The CDR3 has 15 amino acids. V lost 5 bases, J lost 1 base, and 6 bases stayed unmatched. CDR1 SGHVS and CDR2 FNYEAQ come from the germline V gene. V and J are TRBV7-6 and TRBJ1-1; TRBD1 agrees at 8 bases. Sequenced input: memory CD4+ T cells from blood. The clonotype originates from an adult in good health and CMV-seronegative. In DNA, the CDR3 is TGTGCCAGCAGCCTTGGGACAGGCGCGAACACTGAAGCTTTCTTT. Its translation is CASSLGTGANTEAFF.